This is a list of T cell receptor beta chains from one sample in a study of beta chain features in type 1 diabetes. Libraries were prepared by immunoSEQ multiplex PCR; TCRdb keeps only in-frame clonotypes and omits some of them. The sample holds hundreds of thousands of clones; 30% are singletons and the top ten take more than 0.055%. Sequencing was performed on naive CD4+ T cells from blood. The receptors shown here come from a man aged 18 to 29 in good health. The CDR3 runs from the conserved cysteine through the conserved F or W. A D gene is named only where the DNA matches it firmly. Size is stated for part of the rows, as once, few or many counts, or as a class when the clone is expanded.

J,size,V,D,DNA,CDR3
TRBJ2-1,-,TRBV5-6,-,TGTGCCAGCAGCTTGCGTCAACTGAGAAATGAGCAGTTCTTC,CASSLRQLRNEQFF
TRBJ2-4,-,TRBV28,TRBD1,TGTGCCAGCAGTCGCTTCGGGACAGCAAAAAACATTCAGTACTTC,CASSRFGTAKNIQYF
TRBJ2-1,-,TRBV12-5,-,TGTGCTAGTGGTTTGGCTAACAGGGTTGAGCAGTTCTTC,CASGLANRVEQFF
TRBJ1-1,-,TRBV4-3,-,TGCGCCAGCAGGCGGAGTCCTTCGGCTTCGAACACTGAAGCTTTCTTT,CASRRSPSASNTEAFF
TRBJ2-5,-,TRBV25-1,TRBD1,TGTGCCAGCAGTGCGGGACAGGGGCAAGAGACCCAGTACTTC,CASSAGQGQETQYF
TRBJ2-1,once,TRBV6-5,-,TGTGCCAGCAGTGAAGCGCCCCATGAGCAGTTCTTC,CASSEAPHEQFF
TRBJ2-5,-,TRBV7-2,-,TGTGCCAGCAGCTTAGGGGGCAGACAAGAGACCCAGTACTTC,CASSLGGRQETQYF
TRBJ2-7,-,TRBV4-3,TRBD2,TGCGCCAGCAGCCAATCTCGGACTAGCGGGAGCTCCTACGAGCAGTACTTC,CASSQSRTSGSSYEQYF
TRBJ2-6,-,TRBV30,-,TGTGCCTGGAGAATGGTCGGCGGGCAGCGTGGGGCCAACGTCCTGACTTTC,CAWRMVGGQRGANVLTF
TRBJ1-1,-,TRBV5-1,-,TGCGCCAGCAGAGGGGAAACTGAAGCTTTCTTT,CASRGETEAFF
TRBJ2-3,few,TRBV7-2,-,TGTGCCGGGGGGGACAGCAAGGCTACGCAGTATTTT,CAGGDSKATQYF
TRBJ2-7,few,TRBV30,-,TGTGCCTGGAGTGTCCAGGGCTCCTACGAGCAGTACTTC,CAWSVQGSYEQYF
TRBJ1-4,-,TRBV5-1,-,TGCGCCAGCTGCAACGGGGACGGGAATGAAAAACTGTTTTTT,CASCNGDGNEKLFF
TRBJ2-2,-,TRBV4-1,-,TGCGCCAGCAGACTGTTACCTGGCACCGGGGAGCTGTTTTTT,CASRLLPGTGELFF
TRBJ1-1,-,TRBV20-1,-,TGCAGTGCTAGATGGAACACTGAAGCTTTCTTT,CSARWNTEAFF
TRBJ2-1,few,TRBV6-5,TRBD2,TGTGCCAGCAGGCGGACTAGCGGGACGGGTAATGAGCAGTTCTTC,CASRRTSGTGNEQFF